This TCR beta chain was sequenced in a study of cytomegalovirus exposure and HLA in healthy donors. Study results and limitations: The later analysis indicated that the majority of CMV-associated TCR beta chains appeared HLA-restricted.

V was cut by 4 bases and J by 2 bases, with 18 bases left in between. From germline, CDR1 is LGHNA and CDR2 YNFKEQ. This CDR3 contains 16 residues. Primers included in the PCR were 60 Vbeta and 13 Jbeta primers. Sequencing used immunoSEQ multiplex PCR; TCRdb keeps in-frame clones, though not all of them. Of around 100,000 clones listed, over 75% are singletons. Turning to this clone: The antigen is unknown.

The sequence was obtained from a woman aged 30 to 39 in good health and CMV-seropositive. Sequencing was carried out using PBMCs. The chain joins TRBV4-2 to TRBJ2-7, with D perhaps matching TRBD2 (6 bases). The CDR3 nucleotides are TGTGCCAGCAGCCCTCTTAGCGGAATGAGTCCCTACGAGCAGTACTTC. Amino acid sequence: CASSPLSGMSPYEQYF.